One sample yielded the 21 T cell receptor beta chains listed below, sequenced in a study of Ad26.COV2.S vaccination and SARS-CoV-2 variants. Sequencing used immunoSEQ multiplex PCR; TCRdb keeps in-frame clones, though not all of them. The sample lists some 370,000 clones, 80% to 90% occurring once. Indicated treatment: approximately 18 received Ad26.COV2.S at low or high dose, single or two shots; roughly 5 received placebo; per-sample allocation not given. The samples were gathered on day 63 after the first injection of vaccine or placebo. Sequencing used peripheral blood, obtained in a trial of Ad26.COV2.S vaccine versus placebo. These receptors originate from a person aged 18-65 years who received the Ad26.COV2.S COVID-19 vaccine or a placebo.

This clone has a single count. The rearrangement links TRBV7-9 to TRBJ2-1; no definite D call. V lost 3 bases, J lost 9 bases, and 18 bases lay in between. Germline V gives CDR1 SEHNR, CDR2 FQNEAQ (reference sequence). The CDR3 runs to 15 residues. The CDR3 is CASSLELVSVREQFF. CDR3 nucleotide sequence: TGTGCCAGCAGCTTGGAGCTAGTAAGTGTCCGTGAGCAGTTCTTC.

The gene calls are TRBV12-3 or TRBV12-4 and TRBJ1-1, with a tentative D call TRBD1 (6 bases). Between the trimmed V and J ends, which lost 8 bases and 7 bases, there was a span of 17 bases. CDR3 length equals 13 residues. Here the CDR3 DNA reads TGTGCCAGCTCGGGAGGGAGGGACAATGAAGCTTTCTTT. It codes for CASSGGRDNEAFF.

The chain combines TRBV2 with TRBJ1-1; TRBD1 might be the D (5 bases). V was cut by 4 bases and J by 1 base, with 13 bases left in between. The CDR3 has 15 amino acids. Germline CDR1 is SNHLY and CDR2 is FYNNEI. CDR3 sequence: CASSGGRGGNTEAFF. CDR3 nucleotide sequence: TGTGCCAGCAGTGGGGGTAGGGGAGGGAACACTGAAGCTTTCTTT.

The gene calls are TRBV19 and TRBJ1-5; D is perhaps TRBD1 (5 bases). V gave up 1 base and J gave up 6 bases, with 7 bases separating them. The germline CDR1 and CDR2 sequences are LNHDA and SQIVND (reference sequence). The CDR3 is made up of 13 amino acids. The CDR3 DNA is TGTGCCAGTAGTATAGGAGGGGTTCAGCCCCAGCATTTT. It is translated as CASSIGGVQPQHF.

The chain has TRBV2 and TRBJ2-1; tentative D call: TRBD2 (5 bases). The CDR3 consists of 17 residues. CDR1 is SNHLY, CDR2 FYNNEI, per germline. Trimming shortened V by 5 bases and J by 6 bases, and 23 bases separated the two germline ends. The CDR3 coding sequence is TGTGCCAGCAGTTACGTCAAACGAGCGGCAATTTCCAATGAGCAGTTCTTC. This codes for CASSYVKRAAISNEQFF.

The V and J genes are TRBV9 and TRBJ1-5; a weak D match, TRBD1 (5 bases). This CDR3 contains 13 residues. Trimming left V 4 bases short and J 6 bases short, with 11 bases between. From germline, CDR1 is SGDLS and CDR2 YYNGEE. The CDR3 sequence is CASSPGKGQPQHF. In nucleotides, the CDR3 is TGTGCCAGCAGCCCAGGGAAGGGTCAGCCCCAGCATTTT.

The chain has TRBV2 and TRBJ1-1; D gene unclear. From germline, CDR1 is SNHLY and CDR2 FYNNEI. CDR3 length equals 13 residues. V was clipped by 7 bases and J by 0 bases, with 9 bases between them. Here the CDR3 reads CASNADLNTEAFF. CDR3 nucleotide sequence: TGTGCCAGCAATGCGGACCTGAACACTGAAGCTTTCTTT.

The chain uses TRBV2 and TRBJ2-7; 7 nucleotides line up with TRBD1. Unmatched junction bases numbered 4, after V lost 8 bases and J lost 3 bases. The CDR3 contains 12 residues. Germline V gene sequence: CDR1 SNHLY, CDR2 FYNNEI. This CDR3 is CASEGQLYEQYF. The CDR3 DNA reads TGTGCCAGCGAGGGACAGCTCTACGAGCAGTACTTC.

V is TRBV29-1 and J is TRBJ2-7; D remains unclear. This CDR3 spans 12 amino acids. CDR1 is SQVTM, CDR2 ANQGSEA, per germline. V gave up 6 bases and J gave up 3 bases, with 12 bases separating them. Here the CDR3 reads CSVQTVSYEQYF. The CDR3 nucleotides are TGCAGCGTCCAGACGGTTAGCTACGAGCAGTACTTC.

The chain couples TRBV19 to TRBJ2-1; no clear D. V lost 5 bases, J lost 4 bases, and 6 bases lay in between. From germline, CDR1 is LNHDA and CDR2 SQIVND (reference sequence). The CDR3 contains 12 residues. The CDR3: CASSFGYNEQFF. CDR3 bases: TGTGCCAGTAGTTTCGGGTACAATGAGCAGTTCTTC.

V gene TRBV5-1 combines with J gene TRBJ1-2; 7 bases agree with TRBD1. The germline V gene encodes CDR1 SGHRS and CDR2 YFSETQ. This CDR3 is built from 15 residues. Losses at the gene ends were 5 bases for V and 4 bases for J; bases not matched to a gene: 11. CDR3 in DNA: TGCGCCAGCAGTCTTCAGGGGGGTCAAAGCTATGGCTACACCTTC. It yields the protein CASSLQGGQSYGYTF.

V usage is TRBV30 and J usage is TRBJ2-2; D may be TRBD1 or TRBD2 (7 bases each). This CDR3 comprises 15 residues. V was clipped by 1 base and J by 3 bases, with 12 bases between them. Germline V gene data show CDR1 as GTSNPN and CDR2 as SVGIG (reference sequence). The CDR3 coding sequence is TGTGCCTGGAGTGGGGGGAGGGGGCACACCGGGGAGCTGTTTTTT. Translated, it gives CAWSGGRGHTGELFF.

The genes are TRBV7-9 and TRBJ2-3; D is undetermined. V dropped 6 bases and J dropped 4 bases, with 14 bases sitting between them. The CDR3 extends over 14 amino acids. Germline lookup yields CDR1 SEHNR and CDR2 FQNEAQ (reference sequence). This chain's CDR3 is CASRWVADPDTQYF. Here the CDR3 DNA reads TGTGCCAGCAGATGGGTCGCGGACCCAGATACGCAGTATTTT. The complete variable domain, with remaining parts taken from reference TRBV7-9 and TRBJ2-3, reads DTGVSQNPRHKITKRGQNVTFRCDPISEHNRLYWYRQTLGQGPEFLTYFQNEAQLEKSRLLSDRFSAERPKGSFSTLEIQRTEQGDSAMYLCASRWVADPDTQYFGPGTRLTVL.

The chain links TRBV6-5 to TRBJ2-1; D possibly corresponds to TRBD2 (6 bases). The CDR3 consists of 14 residues. Deletions cut 1 base from V and 6 bases from J, with 10 bases between. Germline V gene data show CDR1 as MNHEY and CDR2 as SVGAGI. The CDR3 here is CASSYYGGSNEQFF. CDR3 nucleotide sequence: TGTGCCAGCAGTTACTATGGGGGGTCCAATGAGCAGTTCTTC.

V gene TRBV21-1 combines with J gene TRBJ2-3; the D segment call TRBD2 is taken from the table without a DNA check. TRBV21-1 is given as a pseudogene. CDR3 length: 19 residues. CDR3 nucleotide sequence: TGTGCCAGCAGCAAAAGGATTGGAGCGGAGGCGACTAGCACAGATACGCAGTATTTT. Its protein product is CASSKRIGAEATSTDTQYF.

This sequence joins TRBV5-6 and TRBJ1-5; 10 bases map to TRBD1. After removal of 3 bases from V and 4 bases from J, the junction contained 7 bases not matched to a gene. Germline values: CDR1 SGHDT, CDR2 YYEEEE. The CDR3 extends over 16 amino acids. For the CDR3, the DNA is TGTGCCAGCAGCTCTTTAGACAGGGGGCTGAATCAGCCCCAGCATTTT. Residues: CASSSLDRGLNQPQHF.

The rearrangement links TRBV5-1 to TRBJ2-5; D gene unclear. The CDR3 runs 14 residues. Germline-derived CDR1 and CDR2 are SGHRS and YFSETQ. V was pared by 2 bases and J by 5 bases, with 13 bases between. In DNA form, the CDR3 reads TGCGCCAGCAGCTTAGGTCCGACGGAGGAGACCCAGTACTTC. It is translated as CASSLGPTEETQYF. Full variable domain (outside the CDR3, taken from reference TRBV5-1 and TRBJ2-5): KAGVTQTPRYLIKTRGQQVTLSCSPISGHRSVSWYQQTPGQGLQFLFEYFSETQRNKGNFPGRFSGRQFSNSRSEMNVSTLELGDSALYLCASSLGPTEETQYFGPGTRLLVL.

V is TRBV19 and J is TRBJ1-1; 7 bases map to TRBD1. The CDR3 length is 14 residues. V lost 5 bases to trimming and J lost 4 bases; unmatched junction nucleotides: 7. The germline CDR1 and CDR2 sequences are LNHDA and SQIVND (reference sequence). DNA for the CDR3: TGTGCCAGTAGTCTACAGGGGCAGAGCACTGAAGCTTTCTTT. It translates to CASSLQGQSTEAFF.

This clone came up a few times. The V gene is TRBV9, the J gene TRBJ1-3; tentatively, D is TRBD1 (5 bases). This CDR3 is 13 amino acids long. Germline loops: CDR1 SGDLS, CDR2 YYNGEE. Trimming shortened V by 4 bases and J by 2 bases, and 7 bases separated the two germline ends. For the CDR3, the DNA is TGTGCCAGCAGCCCGGGGGCTGGAAACACCATATATTTT. Protein sequence: CASSPGAGNTIYF.

The rearrangement links TRBV3-1 (or the pseudogene TRBV3-2) to TRBJ2-3; D possibly corresponds to TRBD2 (5 bases). Trimming took off 4 bases at V and 8 bases at J, with 22 bases between the two ends. CDR1 is LGHDT, CDR2 YNNKEL, per germline (reference sequence). This CDR3 is 16 amino acids long. CDR3 sequence reads: CASSRYPGMVRSTQYF. Here the CDR3 DNA reads TGTGCCAGCAGCCGGTATCCGGGAATGGTAAGATCTACGCAGTATTTT.

The V call is TRBV15, the J call TRBJ1-4; a weak D match, TRBD1 (6 bases). The length of the CDR3 is 16 residues. Germline assignment: CDR1 LNHNV and CDR2 YYDKDF (reference sequence). Trimming pared 1 base from V and 6 bases from J, leaving 15 bases between. The CDR3 nucleotides are TGTGCCACCAGCAGAGGGTGGGAACAGGGTGATGAAAAACTGTTTTTT. This sequence encodes CATSRGWEQGDEKLFF.